The T cell receptor beta chain described here comes from a study of control samples from healthy donors and cancer patients. Germline loops: CDR1 MDHEN, CDR2 SYDVKM. The CDR3 extends over 15 amino acids. Trimming took 3 bases from V and 7 from J; bases not matched to a gene: 9. Sequencing was performed with immunoSEQ multiplex PCR; in TCRdb, only in-frame clones are kept and a portion is missing. The sample contains some 410,000 clones, approximately 92% of which appear only once. The chain has TRBV28 and TRBJ2-1; TRBD1 matches at 7 bases. This TCR was recovered from a man between 35 and 55 years old with head and neck cancer. Sequenced input: PBMCs. The CDR3 bases are TGTGCCAGCAGTTTCCACAGGGGTGGTGAGAATGAGCAGTTCTTC. Translating gives CASSFHRGGENEQFF.